Presented here are 28 T cell receptor beta chains from one specimen sequenced in a study of T-cell memory formation after mild COVID-19. One entry per CDR3 protein, called by TCRdb with MiXCR from the 5' RACE reads. The profile shows roughly 340,000 distinct CDR3 sequences, more than 20% of them singletons. The sequenced sample was PBMCs or a T cell subset sorted from them (not recorded which). The receptors shown here come from a man aged 18-30 years who had mild COVID-19 (a few samples of this study predate the infection). Cell type and time point are not known.

This clonotype came up many times. The chain carries TRBV25-1 and TRBJ2-7, with D perhaps being TRBD1 or TRBD2 (5 bases each). The CDR3 runs to 14 residues. Trimming left V 0 bases short and J 6 bases short, with 12 bases between. The V gene's germline CDR1 is MGHDK and CDR2 SYGVNS. The CDR3 reads CASSEYGGGGEQYF. The DNA for the CDR3 is TGTGCCAGCAGTGAATATGGTGGGGGTGGCGAGCAGTACTTC.

In this sample, this clonotype turned up a few times. The chain is built from TRBV25-1 and TRBJ2-2, with D uncertain. This CDR3 contains 15 residues. V was clipped by 3 bases and J by 4 bases, with 12 bases between them. Per the germline V gene, CDR1 is MGHDK and CDR2 is SYGVNS. The CDR3 coding sequence is TGTGCCAGCAGTGAGCCATCCCTGGGCACCGGGGAGCTGTTTTTT. Translated: CASSEPSLGTGELFF.

This clonotype came up a few times. V gene TRBV4-2 combines with J gene TRBJ1-2, with D unclear. The V and J ends lost 0 bases and 0 bases respectively, with 14 bases between them. Germline V gene lookup returns CDR1 LGHNA and CDR2 YNFKEQ. The CDR3 has 17 residues. The CDR3 sequence: CASSQDYRALANYGYTF. In nucleotides, the CDR3 is TGTGCCAGCAGCCAAGATTATCGGGCTTTAGCTAACTATGGCTACACCTTC.

The V gene is TRBV6-5, the J gene TRBJ2-7; TRBD2 matches at 7 bases. Germline values: CDR1 MNHEY, CDR2 SVGAGI. V was clipped by 2 bases and J by 6 bases; unmatched bases: 10. This CDR3 spans 15 amino acids. CDR3 nucleotides: TGTGCCAGCAGTTACCGACGGCAGGGAGGGTCCGAGCAGTACTTC. Encoded protein: CASSYRRQGGSEQYF.

V is TRBV29-1 and J is TRBJ1-6; possible D gene TRBD1, 6 bases. Germline values: CDR1 SQVTM, CDR2 ANQGSEA. The V end was cut by 5 bases, the J end by 1 base, with 6 bases between. The CDR3 consists of 13 residues. CDR3 sequence (DNA): TGCAGCGTTCAGGGGTCCTATAATTCACCCCTCCACTTT. Its translation: CSVQGSYNSPLHF.

Concerning this clonotype itself: Given a much more abundant clone one base away, this may be a read error. The V and J genes are TRBV29-1 and TRBJ1-5; D is unresolved. CDR1 SQVTM and CDR2 ANQGSEA come from the germline V gene. The CDR3 runs 15 residues. Trimming took off 4 bases at V and 2 bases at J, with 15 bases between the two ends. The CDR3 DNA sequence: TGCAGCGTTGGTGATGGGTTGTTCGGCAATCAGCCCCAGCATTTT. Translating gives CSVGDGLFGNQPQHF.

The chain recombines TRBV6-1 with TRBJ2-7; 12 nucleotides line up with TRBD1. V shed 8 bases and J 6 bases; nucleotides not matched to a gene: 5. The CDR3 is made up of 13 amino acids. Germline CDR1 MNHNS, CDR2 SASEGT. The CDR3 sequence: CASGRDRGLEQYV. CDR3 coding DNA: TGTGCCAGCGGCCGGGACAGGGGGCTCGAGCAGTACGTC.

The chain carries TRBV27 and TRBJ1-2; perhaps TRBD1 as D (5 bases). The CDR3 length is 13 residues. V lost 4 bases and J lost 5, with 11 bases in between. Germline lookup yields CDR1 MNHEY and CDR2 SMNVEV (reference sequence). The CDR3 DNA follows: TGTGCCAGCAGTTGGGGCCGGGGTTATGGCTACACCTTC. Amino acid sequence: CASSWGRGYGYTF.

The chain is built from TRBV4-3 and TRBJ1-1; D gene ambiguous. Germline V gene lookup returns CDR1 LGHNA and CDR2 YSLEER. V was cut by 2 bases and J by 0 bases, with 4 bases left in between. The CDR3 is 13 amino acids. The CDR3: CASSQSVNTEAFF. In DNA, the CDR3 is TGCGCCAGCAGCCAATCAGTGAACACTGAAGCTTTCTTT.

The V gene is TRBV3-1, the J gene TRBJ2-5; TRBD2 matches 7 bases. V was pared by 5 bases and J by 4 bases, with 10 bases of the junction left unmatched. The CDR3 covers 15 residues. Looked up from germline, CDR1 is LGHDT and CDR2 is YNNKEL (reference sequence). The CDR3 sequence: CASSLGLGIRETQYF. The CDR3, as DNA: TGTGCCAGCAGCTTAGGACTAGGCATCCGAGAGACCCAGTACTTC.

The gene calls are TRBV6-5 and TRBJ2-3, with TRBD1 matching over 9 bases. The CDR3 contains 16 residues. With V trimmed by 2 bases and J by 0 bases, 3 bases remained unmatched. CDR1 and CDR2 from the germline V gene are MNHEY and SVGAGI. CDR3 protein: CASSYGGTGSTDTQYF. The CDR3 DNA reads as TGTGCCAGCAGTTACGGAGGGACAGGGAGCACAGATACGCAGTATTTT.

The chain links TRBV6-6 to TRBJ1-1, with D possibly TRBD1 on 6 matching bases. CDR3 length equals 15 residues. Per germline, CDR1 MNHNY and CDR2 SVGAGI (reference sequence). Deletions cut 5 bases from V and 1 base from J, with 14 bases between. Written as DNA, the CDR3 is TGTGCCAGCAGTCCCGGGGGGGCGGGGAACACTGAAGCTTTCTTT. It translates to CASSPGGAGNTEAFF.

The chain uses TRBV15 and TRBJ1-1; D not resolved. CDR1 and CDR2 (germline): LNHNV, YYDKDF (reference sequence). V shed 0 bases and J shed 8 bases, with 7 bases lying between them. The CDR3 covers 12 residues. DNA for the CDR3: TGTGCCACCAGCAGAGAGAACGGAGAAGCTTTCTTT. As protein: CATSRENGEAFF. The whole variable domain, remainder taken from reference TRBV15 and TRBJ1-1, is DAMVIQNPRYQVTQFGKPVTLSCSQTLNHNVMYWYQQKSSQAPKLLFHYYDKDFNNEADTPDNFQSRRPNTSFCFLDIRSPGLGDTAMYLCATSRENGEAFFGQGTRLTVV.

A note on this clonotype: A read error may account for a junction end that differs from germline. The DNA for the CDR3 is TGTGCCAGCAGCTTAGGGCGGGGGACCCGCACCGGGGAGATGTTTTTT. Translation: CASSLGRGTRTGEMFF. The V gene is TRBV7-2, the J gene TRBJ2-2; 7 nucleotides align to TRBD2. This CDR3 contains 16 residues. Germline CDR1 SGHTA, CDR2 FQGNSA. The full variable domain, rest sourced from reference TRBV7-2 and TRBJ2-2, is GAGVSQSPSNKVTEKGKDVELRCDPISGHTALYWYRQSLGQGLEFLIYFQGNSAPDKSGLPSDRFSAERTGGSVSTLTIQRTQQEDSAVYLCASSLGRGTRTGEMFFGEGSRLTVL.

This chain links TRBV28 with TRBJ2-7; D not certain. The V gene lost 6 bases and the J gene lost 2 bases, with 11 bases spanning the gap. Germline values: CDR1 MDHEN, CDR2 SYDVKM. The CDR3 has 13 amino acids. The CDR3 DNA is TGTGCCAGCAGAAAACCCGACACCTACGAGCAGTACGTC. It yields the protein CASRKPDTYEQYV.

In this sample, this clonotype turned up a few times. This chain joins TRBV21-1 and TRBJ1-5. TRBV21-1 is reported as a pseudogene. This CDR3 is built from 16 residues. DNA of the CDR3: TGTGCCAGCAGCAAGGGAATGGCCCGAGGGCGTCAGCCCCAGCATTTT. Translating it yields CASSKGMARGRQPQHF.

This clonotype was seen a few times. The chain employs TRBV7-9 and TRBJ1-2; no reliable D call. From germline, CDR1 is SEHNR and CDR2 FQNEAQ (reference sequence). V gave up 7 bases and J gave up 6 bases, with 15 bases separating them. The CDR3 is 13 residues long. CDR3 DNA: TGTGCCAGCACCTTCGGAGGAGAGGATGGCTACACCTTC. This encodes CASTFGGEDGYTF.

The chain uses TRBV29-1 and TRBJ2-1; 10 nucleotides line up with TRBD2. There are 15 residues in the CDR3. V lost 0 bases to trimming and J lost 4 bases; unmatched junction nucleotides: 3. Per germline, CDR1 SQVTM and CDR2 ANQGSEA. The CDR3 coding sequence is TGCAGCGTTGAAGATGCTAGCGGGGGTTACAATGAGCAGTTCTTC. Translated: CSVEDASGGYNEQFF.

This clonotype was picked up one time. The chain uses TRBV28 and TRBJ1-2; 7 nucleotides agree with TRBD1. The junction had 13 bases not matched to a gene; V was cut back by 5 bases and J by 7 bases. This CDR3 is 15 amino acids long. CDR1 MDHEN and CDR2 SYDVKM come from the germline V gene. CDR3 sequence: CASSPTPTGIGGYTF. As DNA, the CDR3 is TGTGCCAGCAGTCCAACCCCGACAGGGATAGGTGGCTACACCTTC.

This clonotype was seen more than once but under ten times. V usage is TRBV6-6 and J usage is TRBJ1-2; D is unresolved. Trimming took 0 bases from V and 1 from J, leaving 12 bases between them. The germline V gene has CDR1 MNHNY and CDR2 SVGAGI (reference sequence). The CDR3 has 16 amino acids. CDR3 sequence reads: CASSYSRQIVNYGYTF. The CDR3 nucleotides are TGTGCCAGCAGTTACTCCCGACAAATAGTTAACTATGGCTACACCTTC.

This clonotype was counted a few times. This sequence joins TRBV2 and TRBJ2-3, with TRBD2 identical over 8 bases. Trimming removed 10 bases from V and 4 bases from J; junction bases left unmatched: 7. The CDR3 totals 13 residues. The germline V gene encodes CDR1 SNHLY and CDR2 FYNNEI. CDR3 bases: TGTGCCAACCAGCGGGGGTGGGCAGATACGCAGTATTTT. It yields the protein CANQRGWADTQYF.

This clonotype was counted a few times. V and J are TRBV4-1 and TRBJ1-3, with D tentatively TRBD1 (5 bases). Germline V gene sequence: CDR1 MGHRA, CDR2 YSYEKL. The CDR3 has 17 amino acids. V gave up 2 bases and J gave up 0 bases, with 14 bases separating them. DNA for the CDR3: TGCGCCAGCAGCCAACGGGGGGACGTTCTCTCTGGAAACACCATATATTTT. Translation gives CASSQRGDVLSGNTIYF.

The V gene is TRBV20-1, the J gene TRBJ2-5; D gene ambiguous. Germline V gives CDR1 DFQATT, CDR2 SNEGSKA (reference sequence). Trimming shortened V by 5 bases and J by 0 bases, and 10 bases separated the two germline ends. CDR3 length equals 13 residues. The CDR3 DNA sequence: TGCAGTGCTGATCCGAGCCACCAAGAGACCCAGTACTTC. It specifies CSADPSHQETQYF.

This clonotype was found a few times. V usage is TRBV6-5 and J usage is TRBJ2-1, with D possibly being TRBD2 (7 bases). Germline V gives CDR1 MNHEY, CDR2 SVGAGI. V was pared by 6 bases and J by 2 bases, with 11 bases between. This CDR3 is 14 amino acids long. CDR3 protein: CASRRGGTYNEQFF. CDR3 nucleotide sequence: TGTGCCAGCAGACGCGGGGGCACCTACAATGAGCAGTTCTTC.

The chain couples TRBV7-2 to TRBJ2-2, with D maybe TRBD1 (6 bases). The CDR3 runs 15 residues. Germline assignment: CDR1 SGHTA and CDR2 FQGNSA. V was cut by 6 bases and J by 1 base, with 12 bases left in between. In DNA, the CDR3 is TGTGCCAGCAGAGGGGACACCCTGAACACCGGGGAGCTGTTTTTT. Protein: CASRGDTLNTGELFF.

The rearrangement uses TRBV20-1 and TRBJ2-5; 7 bases match TRBD2. The CDR3 loop spans 15 amino acids. CDR1 and CDR2 from the germline V gene are DFQATT and SNEGSKA (reference sequence). The junction had 13 bases not matched to a gene; V was cut back by 4 bases and J by 5 bases. In DNA, the CDR3 is TGCAGTGCTACCCCTACGGGGGGACCGAGGGAGACCCAGTACTTC. It is translated as CSATPTGGPRETQYF.

The chain joins TRBV6-5 to TRBJ1-2, with D tentatively TRBD1 (5 bases). The CDR3 runs 14 residues. V lost 5 bases and J lost 8, with 18 bases in between. Germline-derived CDR1 and CDR2 are MNHEY and SVGAGI. CDR3: CASSQRDGRLGYTF. The CDR3 DNA reads as TGTGCCAGCAGTCAACGGGACGGCCGCCTGGGCTACACCTTC.

This clonotype was recorded a few times. The chain uses TRBV5-5 and TRBJ2-6; D is ambiguous. This CDR3 is built from 13 residues. Looked up from germline, CDR1 is SGHKS and CDR2 is YYEKEE (reference sequence). Trimming took 4 bases from V and 4 from J, leaving 6 bases between them. The CDR3 DNA reads TGTGCCAGCAGCGTTTACGGGGCCAACGTCCTGACTTTC. This translates into CASSVYGANVLTF.